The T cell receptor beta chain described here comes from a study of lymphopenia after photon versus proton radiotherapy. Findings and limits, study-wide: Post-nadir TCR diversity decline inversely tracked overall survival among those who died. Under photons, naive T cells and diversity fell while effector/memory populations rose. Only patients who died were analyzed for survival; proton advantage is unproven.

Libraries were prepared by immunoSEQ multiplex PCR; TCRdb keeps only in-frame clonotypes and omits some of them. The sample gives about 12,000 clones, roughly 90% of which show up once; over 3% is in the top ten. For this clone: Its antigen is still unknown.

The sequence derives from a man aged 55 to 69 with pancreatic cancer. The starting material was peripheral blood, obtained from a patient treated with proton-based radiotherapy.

CDR3 amino acids: CASSQERLSGNTIYF. CDR3 coding DNA: TGCGCCAGCAGCCAAGAGCGCCTCTCTGGAAACACCATATATTTT. V is TRBV4-3 and J is TRBJ1-3; D gene unclear. The CDR3 is made up of 15 amino acids. From germline, CDR1 is LGHNA and CDR2 YSLEER. V lost 0 bases, J lost 0 bases, and 6 bases lay in between.